Reported below is one T cell receptor beta chain. Its target antigen remains unknown. No clone much larger than this one lies a single base away; base qualities are absent. To sequence the TCRbeta CDR3 region, genomic DNA was isolated from the sorted cells. The immunoSEQ Assay was used to sequence the TCRbeta CDR3 regions. TCRdb holds this immuneACCESS table with in-frame rearrangements only. Some clones are missing; in checked studies, unresolved V genes explain under half, and the rest has no known cause. The table for this sample lists 50,000 or so clones; approximately 84% of them were counted only once. The top ten clonotypes cover about 13% of the sample. This sample was included in a study of OX40 agonist ivuxolimab in advanced cancers. About the investigation overall: Ivuxolimab was a fully human IgG2 agonistic monoclonal antibody targeting the costimulatory receptor OX40 (CD134). In the dose-escalation cohort, more than 75% of patients were male, and the mean age was roughly 60 years, with a range of roughly 20 to 80. Among the 52 dose-escalation patients, about 20 had hepatocellular carcinoma, approximately 15 melanoma, 9 renal cell carcinoma and 9 head and neck cancer. Partial responses occurred in three dose-escalation patients: two with cutaneous melanoma and one with hepatocellular carcinoma. Intravenous ivuxolimab was administered to patients every 2 weeks at six dose levels: 0.01, 0.1, 0.3, 1.5, 3 and 10 mg/kg. Peripheral TCRbeta sequencing was intended to test whether TCR sequence diversity was altered and clonal T-cell expansion was caused by ivuxolimab. Prior anti-PD-1, anti-PD-L1 or anti-CTLA-4 therapy was permitted, and 30% to 50% of dose-escalation patients had received checkpoint inhibitors. The paper covers the monotherapy dose-escalation part of the phase I ivuxolimab trial, which included N = 52 patients.

What the work shows at the level of the full study, not this receptor alone: After ivuxolimab, expanded clones were on average more numerous among CD8+ T cells than among CD4+ T cells. The antigen specificity of the peripheral T cells that underwent clonal expansion was not determined. In partial responders in the 0.1-3.0 mg/kg groups, normalized peripheral clonal expansion was found to be among the lowest, especially among CD8+ T cells. At doses of 0.1 to 3.0 mg/kg, clonal expansion of both CD4+ and CD8+ blood T cells was observed from baseline to week 6. Low levels of normalized T-cell clonal expansion were also seen in some patients who did not respond.

Patients with a history of autoimmune disease or receiving systemic immunosuppression were excluded from the trial. Peripheral blood for TCR sequencing was collected from all dose cohorts at baseline, on cycle 4 day 1, and on cycle 7 day 1. Samples were obtained from an open-label, multicenter, first-in-human phase I dose-escalation trial of ivuxolimab. Adults with locally advanced or metastatic melanoma, renal cell carcinoma, hepatocellular carcinoma or head and neck squamous cell carcinoma were enrolled in the trial. Before TCR sequencing, CD4+ T cells and CD8+ T cells were sorted from peripheral blood as separate populations. As encoded in the germline V gene, CDR1 is SGHVS while CDR2 is FNYEAQ. Relative to germline, V is 6 bases shorter and J is 6 bases shorter, with 14 bases between their ends. The CDR3 runs 13 residues from the cysteine to the phenylalanine. The sequence is cut down to CDR3 DNA, 39 bases in frame from base 1.

Sequenced here: CD4+ or CD8+ T cells sorted from blood, sampled in a trial of the OX40 agonist ivuxolimab. This receptor chain uses TRBV7-6 and TRBJ1-1; too little of a D gene remains to name it. This receptor was taken from an adult with an advanced solid tumor such as melanoma, head and neck, liver or kidney cancer. The CDR3 here reads CASRSQFRAEAFF. The sequence in DNA is TGTGCCAGCAGGTCACAGTTTCGCGCTGAAGCTTTCTTT.